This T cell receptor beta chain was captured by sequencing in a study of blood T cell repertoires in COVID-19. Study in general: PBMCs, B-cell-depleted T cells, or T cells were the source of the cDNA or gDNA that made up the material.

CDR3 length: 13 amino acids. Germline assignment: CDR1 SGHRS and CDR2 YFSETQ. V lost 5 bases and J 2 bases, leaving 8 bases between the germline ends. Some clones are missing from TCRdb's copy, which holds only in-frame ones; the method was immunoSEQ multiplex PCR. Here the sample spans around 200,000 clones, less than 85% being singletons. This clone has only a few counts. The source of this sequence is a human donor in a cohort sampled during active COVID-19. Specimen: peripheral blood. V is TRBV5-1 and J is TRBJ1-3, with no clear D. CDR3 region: CASREGAGNTIYF. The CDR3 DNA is TGCGCCAGCAGGGAGGGTGCTGGAAACACCATATATTTT. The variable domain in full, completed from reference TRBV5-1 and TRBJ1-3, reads KAGVTQTPRYLIKTRGQQVTLSCSPISGHRSVSWYQQTPGQGLQFLFEYFSETQRNKGNFPGRFSGRQFSNSRSEMNVSTLELGDSALYLCASREGAGNTIYFGEGSWLTVV.